This T cell receptor beta chain was recorded in a study of molecular identifiers for immune sequencing clone quantification. Sorting recovered naive CD8 T cells on a CD8+CD4-CCR7+CD45RA+ profile. This clonotype is labeled medium-sized. V lost 3 bases and J 4 bases, leaving 12 bases between the germline ends. This CDR3 has 14 residues. Germline-derived CDR1 and CDR2 are MDHEN and SYDVKM. Bulk TCR libraries were made with methods that had been previously described and with listed TCR primers. One entry per CDR3 protein, called by TCRdb with MiXCR from the PCR reads. The sample holds roughly 10,000 distinct CDR3 sequences, 15% to 20% seen once.

This rearrangement joins TRBV28 to TRBJ1-2; tentative D call: TRBD1 (5 bases). The clonotype was recovered from a human donor in good health. Some libraries in this study had Jurkat cell RNA spiked in. Sequencing input: naive CD8+ T cells from blood, with Jurkat cell RNA spiked in. Subset in this sample: FACS-sorted CD8+CD4-CCR7+CD45RA+ naive T cells. The chain's CDR3 is CASSFLRGSYGYTF. The CDR3 DNA sequence: TGTGCCAGCAGTTTTCTGAGGGGTAGCTATGGCTACACCTTC.